The clone carrying this TCR beta chain showed up just once. Its target is unknown. The ends lost 0 bases at V and 6 bases at J; junction bases unmatched: 7. Germline loops: CDR1 SGHTA, CDR2 FQGNSA. This CDR3 spans 16 amino acids. The data were obtained in a study of cytomegalovirus exposure and HLA in healthy donors. Turning to the study itself: From HLA-typed donors, an early data release held some 80 million unique TCRs.

The PCR ran on 60 Vbeta and 13 Jbeta primers. TCRdb's table, derived via immunoSEQ multiplex PCR, lists solely in-frame clones and lacks some. This table has more than 150,000 clones, roughly 72% appearing once. Study-level findings and limits: A later analysis found common viral pathogens apparently linked to several of the most significant clusters. The authors later linked a missense DCLRE1C variant to TCR beta V- and J-gene trimming. A previous analysis found most TCR beta V segments productive roughly 87% or roughly 30% of the time.

Sequencing used PBMCs. V and J are TRBV7-2 and TRBJ2-3; 9 nucleotides agree with TRBD1. This TCR was recovered from a man aged 35-49 years in good health and CMV-seronegative. CDR3 nucleotides: TGTGCCAGCAGCTTAGCGGGGACAGGGAATGGGGATACGCAGTATTTT. Translated, it gives CASSLAGTGNGDTQYF.